Listed here is a single T cell receptor beta chain. Germline values: CDR1 MNHEY, CDR2 SMNVEV (reference sequence). The CDR3 runs to 11 residues. V was cut by 6 bases and J by 6 bases, with 7 bases left in between. This sample was taken from a study of T cell changes during pregnancy in multiple sclerosis. Assay: immunoSEQ multiplex PCR; the TCRdb copy retains only in-frame clones and omits some. The sample comprises just under 20,000 clones, about nine tenths of which are singletons, and 4.5% to 6% rests with the top ten. The chain carries TRBV27 and TRBJ2-3, with a tentative D call TRBD2 (5 bases). The sample in question was CD8+ T cells from peripheral blood mononuclear cells, obtained in the third trimester of pregnancy. This receptor was obtained from a female donor in good health, enrolled as a control in a pregnancy study. CDR3 protein: CASRRADTQYF. CDR3 nucleotides: TGTGCCAGCAGGAGGGCTGATACGCAGTATTTT.